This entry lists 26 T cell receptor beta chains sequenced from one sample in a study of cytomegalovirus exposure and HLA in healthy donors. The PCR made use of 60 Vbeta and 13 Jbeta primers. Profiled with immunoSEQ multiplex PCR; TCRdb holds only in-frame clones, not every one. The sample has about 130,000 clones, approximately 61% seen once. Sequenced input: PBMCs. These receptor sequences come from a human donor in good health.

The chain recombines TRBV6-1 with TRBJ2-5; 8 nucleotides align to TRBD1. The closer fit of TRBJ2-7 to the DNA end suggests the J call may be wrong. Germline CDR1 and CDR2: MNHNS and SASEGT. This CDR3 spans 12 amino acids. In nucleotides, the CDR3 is TGTGCCAGCTTTGACAGGGGACACGAGCAGTACTTC. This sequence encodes CASFDRGHEQYF.

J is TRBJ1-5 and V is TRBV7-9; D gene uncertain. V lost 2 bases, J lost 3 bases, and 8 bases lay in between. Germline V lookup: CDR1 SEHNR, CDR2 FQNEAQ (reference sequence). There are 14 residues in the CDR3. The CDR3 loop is CASSLSGPNQPQHF. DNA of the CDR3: TGTGCCAGCAGCTTAAGCGGGCCCAATCAGCCCCAGCATTTT.

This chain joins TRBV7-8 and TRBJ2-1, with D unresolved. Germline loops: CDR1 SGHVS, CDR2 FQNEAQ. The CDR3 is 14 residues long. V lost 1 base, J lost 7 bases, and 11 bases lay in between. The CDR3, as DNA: TGTGCCAGCAGCTTAGGATCTACGAGGAATGAGCAGTTCTTC. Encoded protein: CASSLGSTRNEQFF.

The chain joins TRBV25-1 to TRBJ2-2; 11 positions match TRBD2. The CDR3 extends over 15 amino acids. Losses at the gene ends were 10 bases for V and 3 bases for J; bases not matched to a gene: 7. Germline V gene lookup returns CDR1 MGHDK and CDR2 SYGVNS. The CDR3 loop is CATKELAGDTGELFF. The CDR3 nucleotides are TGTGCCACCAAGGAACTAGCGGGGGACACCGGGGAGCTGTTTTTT.

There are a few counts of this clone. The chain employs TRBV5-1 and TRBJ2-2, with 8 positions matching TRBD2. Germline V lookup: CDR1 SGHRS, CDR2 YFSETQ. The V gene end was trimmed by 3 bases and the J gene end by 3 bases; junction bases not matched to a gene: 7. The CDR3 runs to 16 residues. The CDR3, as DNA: TGCGCCAGCAGCTCCCGGGAGGGAGCGGACACCGGGGAGCTGTTTTTT. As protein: CASSSREGADTGELFF.

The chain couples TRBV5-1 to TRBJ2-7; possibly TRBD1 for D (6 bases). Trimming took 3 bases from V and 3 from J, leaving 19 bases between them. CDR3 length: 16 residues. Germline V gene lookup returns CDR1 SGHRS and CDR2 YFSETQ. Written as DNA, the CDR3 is TGCGCCAGCAGCTGGGGGCCTGAGGGCGCGGTCTACGAGCAGTACTTC. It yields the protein CASSWGPEGAVYEQYF.

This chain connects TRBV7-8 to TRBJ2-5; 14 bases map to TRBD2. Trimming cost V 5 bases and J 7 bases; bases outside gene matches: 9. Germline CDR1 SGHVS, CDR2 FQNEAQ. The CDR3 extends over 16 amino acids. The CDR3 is CASSPGLAGVKGTQYF. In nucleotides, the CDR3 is TGTGCCAGCAGCCCGGGACTAGCGGGAGTTAAGGGGACCCAGTACTTC.

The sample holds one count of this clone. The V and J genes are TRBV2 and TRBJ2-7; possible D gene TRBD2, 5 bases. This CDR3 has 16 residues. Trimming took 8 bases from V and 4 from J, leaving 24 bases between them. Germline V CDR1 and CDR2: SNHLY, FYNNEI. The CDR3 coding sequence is TGTGCCAGCGGTCCCGACGGACTGTCCCTTGGGTACGAGCAGTACTTC. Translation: CASGPDGLSLGYEQYF.

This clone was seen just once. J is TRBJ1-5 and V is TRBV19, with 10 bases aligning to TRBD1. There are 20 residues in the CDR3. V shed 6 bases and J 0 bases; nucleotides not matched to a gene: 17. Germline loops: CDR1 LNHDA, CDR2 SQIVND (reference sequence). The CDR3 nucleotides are TGTGCCAGTAGCCATCGGGGGGCGACAGGGGGCGCGGGTAGCAATCAGCCCCAGCATTTT. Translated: CASSHRGATGGAGSNQPQHF.

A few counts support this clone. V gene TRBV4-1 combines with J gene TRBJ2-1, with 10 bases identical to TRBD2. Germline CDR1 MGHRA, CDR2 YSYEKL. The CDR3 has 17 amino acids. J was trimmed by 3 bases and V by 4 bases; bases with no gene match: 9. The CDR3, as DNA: TGCGCCAGCAGCCCCTCAGCGGGGGGGACGGACTACAATGAGCAGTTCTTC. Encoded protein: CASSPSAGGTDYNEQFF.

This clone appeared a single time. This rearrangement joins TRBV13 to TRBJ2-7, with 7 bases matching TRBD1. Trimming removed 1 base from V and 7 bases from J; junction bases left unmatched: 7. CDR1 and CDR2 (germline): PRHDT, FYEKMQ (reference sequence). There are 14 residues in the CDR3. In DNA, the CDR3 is TGTGCCAGCAGCTTAGACAGGGGCTTTGGAGAGCAGTACTTC. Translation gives CASSLDRGFGEQYF. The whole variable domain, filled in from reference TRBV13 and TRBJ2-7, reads AAGVIQSPRHLIKEKRETATLKCYPIPRHDTVYWYQQGPGQDPQFLISFYEKMQSDKGSIPDRFSAQQFSDYHSELNMSSLELGDSALYFCASSLDRGFGEQYFGPGTRLTVT.

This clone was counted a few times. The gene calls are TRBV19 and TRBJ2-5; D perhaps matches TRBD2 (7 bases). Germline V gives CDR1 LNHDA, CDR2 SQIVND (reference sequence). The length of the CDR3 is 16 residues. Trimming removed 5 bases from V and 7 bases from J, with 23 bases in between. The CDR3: CASSETSNWGQATQYF. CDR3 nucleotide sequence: TGTGCCAGTAGTGAGACTAGCAACTGGGGGCAGGCGACCCAGTACTTC. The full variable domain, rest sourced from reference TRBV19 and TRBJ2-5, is DGGITQSPKYLFRKEGQNVTLSCEQNLNHDAMYWYRQDPGQGLRLIYYSQIVNDFQKGDIAEGYSVSREKKESFPLTVTSAQKNPTAFYLCASSETSNWGQATQYFGPGTRLLVL.

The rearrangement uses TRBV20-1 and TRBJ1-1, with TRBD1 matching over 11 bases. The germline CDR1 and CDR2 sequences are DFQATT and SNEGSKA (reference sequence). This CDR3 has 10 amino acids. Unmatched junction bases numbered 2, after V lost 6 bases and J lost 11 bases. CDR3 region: CSAGQGAAFF. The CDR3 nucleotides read TGCAGTGCAGGACAGGGGGCGGCTTTCTTT.

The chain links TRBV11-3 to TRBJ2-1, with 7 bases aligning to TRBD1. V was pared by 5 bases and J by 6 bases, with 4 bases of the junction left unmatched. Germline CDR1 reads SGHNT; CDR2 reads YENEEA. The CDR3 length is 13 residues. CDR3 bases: TGTGCCAGCAGCGACAGGGATCCCAATGAGCAGTTCTTC. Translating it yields CASSDRDPNEQFF.

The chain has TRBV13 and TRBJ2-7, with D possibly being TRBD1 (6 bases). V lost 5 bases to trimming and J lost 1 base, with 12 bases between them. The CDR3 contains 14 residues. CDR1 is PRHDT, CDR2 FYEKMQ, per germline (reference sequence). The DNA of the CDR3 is TGTGCCAGCAGCCAGACAGGAAGTTCCTACGAGCAGTACTTC. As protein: CASSQTGSSYEQYF.

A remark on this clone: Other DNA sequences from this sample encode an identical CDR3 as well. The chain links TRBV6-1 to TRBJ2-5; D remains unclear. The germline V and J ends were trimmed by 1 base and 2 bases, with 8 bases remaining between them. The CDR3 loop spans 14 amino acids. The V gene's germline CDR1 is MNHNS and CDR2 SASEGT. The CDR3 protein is CASSEGGGQETQYF. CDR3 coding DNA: TGTGCCAGCAGTGAAGGTGGCGGACAAGAGACCCAGTACTTC.

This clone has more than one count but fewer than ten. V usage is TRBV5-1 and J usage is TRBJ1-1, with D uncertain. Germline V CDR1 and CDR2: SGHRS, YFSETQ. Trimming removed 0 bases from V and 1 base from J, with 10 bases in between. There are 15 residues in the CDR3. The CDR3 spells CASSLAGFPNTEAFF. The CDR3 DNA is TGCGCCAGCAGCTTGGCGGGATTTCCGAACACTGAAGCTTTCTTT. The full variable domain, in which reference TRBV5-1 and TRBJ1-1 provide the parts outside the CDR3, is KAGVTQTPRYLIKTRGQQVTLSCSPISGHRSVSWYQQTPGQGLQFLFEYFSETQRNKGNFPGRFSGRQFSNSRSEMNVSTLELGDSALYLCASSLAGFPNTEAFFGQGTRLTVV.

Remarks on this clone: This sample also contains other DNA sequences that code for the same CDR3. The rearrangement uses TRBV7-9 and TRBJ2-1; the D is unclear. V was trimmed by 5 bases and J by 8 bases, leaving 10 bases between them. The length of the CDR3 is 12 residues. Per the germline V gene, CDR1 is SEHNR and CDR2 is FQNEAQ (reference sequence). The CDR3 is CASSVQVDEQFF. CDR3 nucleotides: TGTGCCAGCAGCGTCCAGGTGGATGAGCAGTTCTTC.

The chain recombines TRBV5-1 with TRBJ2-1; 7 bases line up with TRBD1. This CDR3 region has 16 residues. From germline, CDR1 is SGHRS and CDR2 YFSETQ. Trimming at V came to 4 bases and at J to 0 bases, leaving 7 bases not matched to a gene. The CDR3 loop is CASSNRQGSSYNEQFF. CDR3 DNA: TGCGCCAGCAGCAACCGACAGGGAAGCTCCTACAATGAGCAGTTCTTC.

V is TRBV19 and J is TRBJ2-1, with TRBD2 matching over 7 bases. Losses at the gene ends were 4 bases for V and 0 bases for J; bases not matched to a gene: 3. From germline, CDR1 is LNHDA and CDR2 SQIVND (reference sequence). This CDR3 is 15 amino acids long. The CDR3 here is CASSTSGRSYNEQFF. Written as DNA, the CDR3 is TGTGCCAGTAGTACTAGCGGTCGCTCCTACAATGAGCAGTTCTTC.

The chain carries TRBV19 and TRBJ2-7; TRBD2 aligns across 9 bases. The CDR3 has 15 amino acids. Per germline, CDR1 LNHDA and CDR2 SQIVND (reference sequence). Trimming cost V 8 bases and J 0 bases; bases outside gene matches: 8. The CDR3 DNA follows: TGTGCCAGTTCTCGGACTAGCGTAGACTCCTACGAGCAGTACTTC. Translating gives CASSRTSVDSYEQYF.

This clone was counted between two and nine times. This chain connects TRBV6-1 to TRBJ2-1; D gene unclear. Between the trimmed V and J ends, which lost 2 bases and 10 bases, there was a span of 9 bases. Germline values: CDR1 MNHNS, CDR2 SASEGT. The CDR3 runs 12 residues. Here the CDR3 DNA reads TGTGCCAGCAGTGAAAATCTCTCGGAGCAGTTCTTC. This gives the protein CASSENLSEQFF.

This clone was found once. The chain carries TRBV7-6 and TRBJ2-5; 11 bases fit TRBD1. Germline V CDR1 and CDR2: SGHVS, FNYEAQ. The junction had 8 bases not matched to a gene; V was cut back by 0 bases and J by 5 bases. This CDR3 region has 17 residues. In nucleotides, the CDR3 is TGTGCCAGCAGCTTAGCGTTGGGACAGGGGGTATGGGAGACCCAGTACTTC. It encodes CASSLALGQGVWETQYF.

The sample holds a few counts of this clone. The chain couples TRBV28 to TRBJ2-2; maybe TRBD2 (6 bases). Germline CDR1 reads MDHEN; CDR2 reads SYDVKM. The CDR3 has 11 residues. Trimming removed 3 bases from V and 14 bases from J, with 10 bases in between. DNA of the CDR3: TGTGCCAGCAGTTTCGGGGGAGATCTGTTTTTT. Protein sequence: CASSFGGDLFF.

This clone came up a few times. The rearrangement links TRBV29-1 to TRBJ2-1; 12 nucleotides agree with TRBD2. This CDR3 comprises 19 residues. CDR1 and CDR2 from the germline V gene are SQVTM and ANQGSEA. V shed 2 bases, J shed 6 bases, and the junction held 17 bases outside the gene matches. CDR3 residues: CSVEPRGRPTSGRGNEQFF. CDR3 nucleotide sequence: TGCAGCGTTGAACCCCGAGGGCGGCCGACTAGCGGGAGAGGCAATGAGCAGTTCTTC.

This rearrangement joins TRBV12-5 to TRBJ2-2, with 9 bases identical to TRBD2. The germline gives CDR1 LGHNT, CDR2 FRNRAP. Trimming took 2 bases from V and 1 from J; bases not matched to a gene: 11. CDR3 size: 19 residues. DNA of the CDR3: TGTGCTAGTGGTTTGATGCGGTGGGCGGGAGGGATGAACACCGGGGAGCTGTTTTTT. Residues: CASGLMRWAGGMNTGELFF.